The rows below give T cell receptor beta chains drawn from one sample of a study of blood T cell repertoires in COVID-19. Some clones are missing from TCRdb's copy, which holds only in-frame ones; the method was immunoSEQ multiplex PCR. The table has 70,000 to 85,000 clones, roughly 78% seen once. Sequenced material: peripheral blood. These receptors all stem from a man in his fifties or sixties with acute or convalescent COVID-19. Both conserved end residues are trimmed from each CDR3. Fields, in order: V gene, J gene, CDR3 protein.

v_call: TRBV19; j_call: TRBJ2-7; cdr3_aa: ASGTGYEQY
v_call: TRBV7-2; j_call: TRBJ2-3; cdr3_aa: ASSLRPSGTADTQY
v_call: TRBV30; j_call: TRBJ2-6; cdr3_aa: ASDKSGRGANVLT
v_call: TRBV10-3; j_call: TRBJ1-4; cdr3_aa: ASPVSTNEKLF
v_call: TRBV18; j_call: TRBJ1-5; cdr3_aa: ASSPGQGSNQPQH
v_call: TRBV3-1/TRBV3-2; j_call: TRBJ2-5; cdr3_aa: ASSPHEETQY
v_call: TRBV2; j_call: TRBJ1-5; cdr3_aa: ASRGGDLLNQPQH
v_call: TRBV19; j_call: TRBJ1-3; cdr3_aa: ASSPWTGGTGNTIY
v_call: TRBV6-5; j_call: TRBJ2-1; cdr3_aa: ATSGLGIFEQF
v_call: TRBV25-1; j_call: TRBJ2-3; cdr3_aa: ASSAPVRRGTDTQY
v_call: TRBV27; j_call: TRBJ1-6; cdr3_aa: ASRPGIASPLH
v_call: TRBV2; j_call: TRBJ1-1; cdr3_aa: ASSGNRGTEAF
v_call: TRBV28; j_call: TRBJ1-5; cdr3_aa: ASTTAGSQPQH
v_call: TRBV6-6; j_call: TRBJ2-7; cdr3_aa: ASTPQGSSEQY
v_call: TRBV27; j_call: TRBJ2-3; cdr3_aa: ASSHRSTDTQY
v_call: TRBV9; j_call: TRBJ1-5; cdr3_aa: ASSVDGSQPQH
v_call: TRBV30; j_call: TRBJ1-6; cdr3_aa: AWSGASYNSPLH
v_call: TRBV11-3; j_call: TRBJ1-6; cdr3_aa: ASSQQGGNSPLH
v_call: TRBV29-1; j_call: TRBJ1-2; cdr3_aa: SVGLLGQGGNYGYT
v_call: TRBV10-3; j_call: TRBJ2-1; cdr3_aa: AISLAGGKGNEQF
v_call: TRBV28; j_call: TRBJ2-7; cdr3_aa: ASSLRGGEQY
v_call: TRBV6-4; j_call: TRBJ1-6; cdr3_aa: ASSRQGAKTPLH
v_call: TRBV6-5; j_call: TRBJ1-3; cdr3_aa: ASSQGSSGNTIY
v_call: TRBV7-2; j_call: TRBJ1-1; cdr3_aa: ASSSLWTGPLNTEAF
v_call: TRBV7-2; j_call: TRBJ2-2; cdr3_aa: ASSRSTGELF
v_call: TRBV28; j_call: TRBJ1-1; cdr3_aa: ASSPEMNTEAF
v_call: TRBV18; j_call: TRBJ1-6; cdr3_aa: ASSPGGESPLH
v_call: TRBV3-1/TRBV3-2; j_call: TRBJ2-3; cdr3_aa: ASSRLSGSAEGGDTQY
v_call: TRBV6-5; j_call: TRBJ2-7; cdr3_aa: ASSLTSGSYEQY
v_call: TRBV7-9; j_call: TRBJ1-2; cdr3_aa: ASSLIDYGYT
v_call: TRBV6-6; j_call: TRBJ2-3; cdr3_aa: ASSYSSGLSTDTQY
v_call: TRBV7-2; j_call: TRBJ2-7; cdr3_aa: ASSTRTGPEQY
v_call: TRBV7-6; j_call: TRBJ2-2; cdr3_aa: ASSQGQPNTGELF
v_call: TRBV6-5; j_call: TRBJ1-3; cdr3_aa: ASSEGGNTIY
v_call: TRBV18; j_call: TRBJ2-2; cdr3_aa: ASLQGTGDTGELF
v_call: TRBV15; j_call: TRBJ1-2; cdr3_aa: ATSRGGTGAGYT
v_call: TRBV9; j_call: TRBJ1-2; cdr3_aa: ASSVDVGGGSSGYT
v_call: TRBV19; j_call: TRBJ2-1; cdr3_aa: ASSLGLYNEQF
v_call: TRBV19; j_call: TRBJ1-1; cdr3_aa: ASSHQGVWAEAF
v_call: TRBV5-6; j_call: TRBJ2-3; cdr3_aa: ASSFLSGDTQY
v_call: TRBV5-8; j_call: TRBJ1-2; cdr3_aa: ASSSLGLPREGGYT
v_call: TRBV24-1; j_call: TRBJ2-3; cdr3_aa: ATSDATDTQY
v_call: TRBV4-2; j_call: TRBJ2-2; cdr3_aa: ASSQVSAGGTTGELF
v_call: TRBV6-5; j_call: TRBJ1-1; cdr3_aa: ASSYNRHPNTEAF
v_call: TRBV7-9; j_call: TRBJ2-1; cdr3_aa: ASSFRSGTRARGANEQF
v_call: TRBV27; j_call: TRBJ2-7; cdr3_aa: ASSLGSGAHEQY
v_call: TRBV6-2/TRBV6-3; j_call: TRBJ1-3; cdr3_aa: ASSYFVPDSSGNTIY
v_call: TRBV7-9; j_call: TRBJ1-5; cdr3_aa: ASSKGQYQPQH